These 6 T cell receptor beta chains were all obtained from the same sample, sequenced in a study of identical twins. TCRdb independently ran MiXCR on the 5' RACE reads; one entry per CDR3 protein. This sample has about 690,000 distinct CDR3 sequences; around 6% occur once, and the top ten carry roughly 2%. Sequencing used naive T cells sorted from blood. These receptors were obtained from a man aged 18 to 30 in good health.

This clonotype was counted only a few times. This chain uses TRBV4-1 with TRBJ1-1, with 8 bases lining up with TRBD1. J lost 5 bases, V lost 6 bases, and 8 bases had no gene match. Germline V gives CDR1 MGHRA, CDR2 YSYEKL. The CDR3 is 14 amino acids. The CDR3 DNA follows: TGCGCCAGCAGGCCTCAGGGGGCCAAGACTGAAGCTTTCTTT. Translating gives CASRPQGAKTEAFF.

This clonotype was picked up many times. The chain uses TRBV29-1 and TRBJ2-3; D is possibly TRBD2 (6 bases). V was cut by 4 bases and J by 0 bases, with 11 bases left in between. Germline CDR1 and CDR2: SQVTM and ANQGSEA. The CDR3 consists of 14 residues. CDR3 in DNA: TGCAGCGTTGCGGGGGTGCCGAGCACAGATACGCAGTATTTT. It yields the protein CSVAGVPSTDTQYF.

Written as DNA, the CDR3 is TGCGCCAGCAGCCAAGCAGTAGATACCGACATGAGTGAGCAGTTCTTC. Translation: CASSQAVDTDMSEQFF. V gene TRBV4-3 combines with J gene TRBJ2-1; D unclear. The V gene's germline CDR1 is LGHNA and CDR2 YSLEER. Trimming shortened V by 1 base and J by 9 bases, and 19 bases separated the two germline ends. CDR3 size: 16 residues.

This clonotype was counted ten times or more. The chain recombines TRBV12-3 or TRBV12-4 with TRBJ2-1; D is unclear. V lost 0 bases and J 5 bases, leaving 11 bases between the germline ends. This CDR3 region has 15 residues. CDR3 protein: CASSLADRRHNEQFF. In DNA form, the CDR3 reads TGTGCCAGCAGTTTAGCAGACCGACGGCACAATGAGCAGTTCTTC.

Ten or more counts support this clonotype. The rearrangement joins TRBV7-9 to TRBJ1-1; the D is unclear. This CDR3 comprises 14 residues. Germline lookup yields CDR1 SEHNR and CDR2 FQNEAQ (reference sequence). The ends were cut back, 0 bases at V and 1 base at J, with 6 bases in the middle. The CDR3: CASSLASGNTEAFF. The CDR3 bases are TGTGCCAGCAGCTTAGCGTCGGGGAACACTGAAGCTTTCTTT.

In this sample, this clonotype turned up many times. The rearrangement joins TRBV5-6 to TRBJ2-4; D tentatively reads TRBD1 or TRBD2 (5 bases each). This CDR3 is built from 14 residues. From germline, CDR1 is SGHDT and CDR2 YYEEEE. The V end lost 4 bases, the J end lost 5 bases, and 13 bases lay between the germline ends. CDR3 nucleotides: TGTGCCAGCAGCCGCCGGGACGGGGAAAACATTCAGTACTTC. It is translated as CASSRRDGENIQYF.